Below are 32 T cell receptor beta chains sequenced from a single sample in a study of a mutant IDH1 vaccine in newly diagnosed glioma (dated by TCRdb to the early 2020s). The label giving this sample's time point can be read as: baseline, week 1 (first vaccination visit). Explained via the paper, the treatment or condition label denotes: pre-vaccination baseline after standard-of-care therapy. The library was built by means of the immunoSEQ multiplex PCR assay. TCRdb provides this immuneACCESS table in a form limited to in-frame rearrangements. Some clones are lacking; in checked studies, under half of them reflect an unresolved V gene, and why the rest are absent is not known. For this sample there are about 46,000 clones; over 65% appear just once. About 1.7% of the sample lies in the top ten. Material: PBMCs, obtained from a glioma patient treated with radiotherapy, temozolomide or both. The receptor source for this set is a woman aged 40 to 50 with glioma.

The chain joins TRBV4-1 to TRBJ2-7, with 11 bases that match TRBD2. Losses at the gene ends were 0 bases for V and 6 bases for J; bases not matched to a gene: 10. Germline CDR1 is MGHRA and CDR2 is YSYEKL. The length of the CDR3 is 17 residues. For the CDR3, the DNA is TGCGCCAGCAGCCAAGACCCCGGGGGACTAGCGGTACGCGAGCAGTACTTC. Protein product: CASSQDPGGLAVREQYF.

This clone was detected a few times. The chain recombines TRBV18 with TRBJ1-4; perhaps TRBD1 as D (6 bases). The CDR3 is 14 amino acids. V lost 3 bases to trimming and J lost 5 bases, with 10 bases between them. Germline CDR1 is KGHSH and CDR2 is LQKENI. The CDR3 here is CASSPGAINEKLFF. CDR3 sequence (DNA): TGTGCCAGCTCACCGGGGGCAATAAATGAAAAACTGTTTTTT.

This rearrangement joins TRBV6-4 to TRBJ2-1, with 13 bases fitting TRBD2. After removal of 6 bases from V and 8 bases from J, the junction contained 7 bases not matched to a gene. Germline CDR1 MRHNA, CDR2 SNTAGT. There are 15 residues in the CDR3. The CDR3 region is CASSQLAGGPDEQFF. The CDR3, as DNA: TGTGCCAGCAGCCAACTAGCGGGGGGGCCCGATGAGCAGTTCTTC.

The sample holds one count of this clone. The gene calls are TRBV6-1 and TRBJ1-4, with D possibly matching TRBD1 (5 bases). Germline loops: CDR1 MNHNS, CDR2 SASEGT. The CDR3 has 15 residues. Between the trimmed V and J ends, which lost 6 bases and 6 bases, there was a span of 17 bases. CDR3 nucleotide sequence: TGTGCCAGCAGCGCCGACTCTAGAGGGGATGAAAAACTGTTTTTT. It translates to CASSADSRGDEKLFF.

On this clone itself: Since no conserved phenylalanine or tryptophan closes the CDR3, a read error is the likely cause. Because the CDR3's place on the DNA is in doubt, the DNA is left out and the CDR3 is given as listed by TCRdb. The CDR3 reads CASSSQGI. The J gene is TRBJ1-6, the V gene TRBV9; the listed D gene, TRBD1, was not tested against the DNA. CDR1 is SGDLS, CDR2 YYNGEE, per germline. Termini included, the CDR3 measures 8 amino acids.

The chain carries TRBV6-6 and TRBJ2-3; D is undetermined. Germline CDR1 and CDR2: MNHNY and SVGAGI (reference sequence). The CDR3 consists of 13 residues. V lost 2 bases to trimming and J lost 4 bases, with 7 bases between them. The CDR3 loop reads CASSYTRSDTQYF. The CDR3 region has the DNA TGTGCCAGCAGTTACACCAGATCAGATACGCAGTATTTT.

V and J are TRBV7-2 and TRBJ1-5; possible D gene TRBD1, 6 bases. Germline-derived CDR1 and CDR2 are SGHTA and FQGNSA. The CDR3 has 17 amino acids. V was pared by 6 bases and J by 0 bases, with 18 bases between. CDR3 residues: CASSEEGHVYSNQPQHF. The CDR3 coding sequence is TGTGCCAGCAGTGAAGAGGGACACGTGTATAGCAATCAGCCCCAGCATTTT. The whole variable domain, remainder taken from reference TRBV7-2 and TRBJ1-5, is GAGVSQSPSNKVTEKGKDVELRCDPISGHTALYWYRQSLGQGLEFLIYFQGNSAPDKSGLPSDRFSAERTGGSVSTLTIQRTQQEDSAVYLCASSEEGHVYSNQPQHFGDGTRLSIL.

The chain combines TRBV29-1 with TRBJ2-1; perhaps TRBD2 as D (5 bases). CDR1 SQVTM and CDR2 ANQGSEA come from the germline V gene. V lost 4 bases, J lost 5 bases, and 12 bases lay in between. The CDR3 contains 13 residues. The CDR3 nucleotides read TGCAGCGTTGGGTCGTTGGGAGACAATGAGCAGTTCTTC. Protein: CSVGSLGDNEQFF.

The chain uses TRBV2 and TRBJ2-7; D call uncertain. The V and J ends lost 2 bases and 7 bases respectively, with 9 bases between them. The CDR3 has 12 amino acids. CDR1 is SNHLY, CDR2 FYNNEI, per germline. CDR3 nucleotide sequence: TGTGCCAGCAGTGAAAACGAGAAGGAGCAGTACTTC. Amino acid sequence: CASSENEKEQYF. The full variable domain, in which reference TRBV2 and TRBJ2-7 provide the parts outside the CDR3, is EPEVTQTPSHQVTQMGQEVILRCVPISNHLYFYWYRQILGQKVEFLVSFYNNEISEKSEIFDDQFSVERPDGSNFTLKIRSTKLEDSAMYFCASSENEKEQYFGPGTRLTVT.

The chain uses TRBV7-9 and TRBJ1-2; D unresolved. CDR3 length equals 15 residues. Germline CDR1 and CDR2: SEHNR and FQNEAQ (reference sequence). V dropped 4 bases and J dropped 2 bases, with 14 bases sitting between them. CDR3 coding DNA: TGTGCCAGCAGCTCTCGGAGGGCCGAAAACTATGGCTACACCTTC. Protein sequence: CASSSRRAENYGYTF.

DNA of the CDR3: TGTGCCAGCAGCCCGGGACAGGGGGGCTACACCTTC. It is translated as CASSPGQGGYTF. The chain joins TRBV5-6 to TRBJ1-2; the match to TRBD1 covers 10 bases. This CDR3 is built from 12 residues. Germline V gene data show CDR1 as SGHDT and CDR2 as YYEEEE. V lost 4 bases, J lost 8 bases, and 2 bases stayed unmatched.

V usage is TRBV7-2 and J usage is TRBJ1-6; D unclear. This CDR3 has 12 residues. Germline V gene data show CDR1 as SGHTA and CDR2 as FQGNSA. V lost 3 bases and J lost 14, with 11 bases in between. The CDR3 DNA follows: TGTGCCAGCAGCTTCACACCTGGAGCCCTCCACTTT. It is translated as CASSFTPGALHF.

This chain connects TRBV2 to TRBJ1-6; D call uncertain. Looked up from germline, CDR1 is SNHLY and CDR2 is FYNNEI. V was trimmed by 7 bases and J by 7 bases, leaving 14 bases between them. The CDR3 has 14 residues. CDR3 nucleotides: TGTGCCAGCACCGGAGTATCCCAAAATTCACCCCTCCACTTT. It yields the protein CASTGVSQNSPLHF. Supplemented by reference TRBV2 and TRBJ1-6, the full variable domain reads EPEVTQTPSHQVTQMGQEVILRCVPISNHLYFYWYRQILGQKVEFLVSFYNNEISEKSEIFDDQFSVERPDGSNFTLKIRSTKLEDSAMYFCASTGVSQNSPLHFGNGTRLTVT.

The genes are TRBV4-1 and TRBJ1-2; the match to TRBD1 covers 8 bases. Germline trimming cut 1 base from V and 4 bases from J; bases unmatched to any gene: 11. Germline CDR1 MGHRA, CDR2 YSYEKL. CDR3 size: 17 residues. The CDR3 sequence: CASSQALVGQGGYGYTF. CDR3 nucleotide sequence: TGCGCCAGCAGCCAAGCCCTTGTAGGACAGGGAGGCTATGGCTACACCTTC.

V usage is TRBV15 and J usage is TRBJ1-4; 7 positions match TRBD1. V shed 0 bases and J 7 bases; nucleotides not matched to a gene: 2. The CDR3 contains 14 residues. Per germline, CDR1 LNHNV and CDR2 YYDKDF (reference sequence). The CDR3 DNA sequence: TGTGCCACCAGCAGAGACGGGACAGCTGAAAAACTGTTTTTT. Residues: CATSRDGTAEKLFF.

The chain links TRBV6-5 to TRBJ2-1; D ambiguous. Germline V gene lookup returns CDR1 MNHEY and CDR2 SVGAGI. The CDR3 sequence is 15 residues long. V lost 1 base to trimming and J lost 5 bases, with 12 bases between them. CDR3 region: CASSYLPRSHNEQFF. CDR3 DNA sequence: TGTGCCAGCAGTTACTTACCCCGCAGCCACAATGAGCAGTTCTTC.

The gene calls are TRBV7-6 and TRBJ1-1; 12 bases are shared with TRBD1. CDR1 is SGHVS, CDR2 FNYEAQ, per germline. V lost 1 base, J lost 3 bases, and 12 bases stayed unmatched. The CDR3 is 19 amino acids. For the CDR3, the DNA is TGTGCCAGCAGCTTAGGGGTCCCGGGACAGGGGGCGGGGGACACTGAAGCTTTCTTT. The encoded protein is CASSLGVPGQGAGDTEAFF.

CDR3 coding DNA: TGTGCCAGCAGCGTAGGAGCGGCTTCCCAAGAGACCCAGTACTTC. Its translation: CASSVGAASQETQYF. This chain uses TRBV9 with TRBJ2-5, with D possibly being TRBD2 (5 bases). The CDR3 loop spans 15 amino acids. Trimming removed 0 bases at V and 1 base at J, with 10 bases between. The germline V gene has CDR1 SGDLS and CDR2 YYNGEE.

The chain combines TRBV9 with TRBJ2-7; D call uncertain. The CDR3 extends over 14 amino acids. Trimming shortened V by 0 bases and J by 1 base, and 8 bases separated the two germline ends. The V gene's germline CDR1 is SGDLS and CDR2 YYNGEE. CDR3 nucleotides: TGTGCCAGCAGCGTAGCCGCACTTTCCTACGAGCAGTACTTC. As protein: CASSVAALSYEQYF.

CDR3 residues: CASVRAVSPLHF. CDR3 in DNA: TGTGCCAGCGTCAGGGCTGTTTCACCCCTCCACTTT. The chain employs TRBV2 and TRBJ1-6, with D possibly being TRBD1 (5 bases). The V end lost 8 bases, the J end lost 9 bases, and 11 bases lay between the germline ends. Germline CDR1 is SNHLY and CDR2 is FYNNEI. The CDR3 contains 12 residues.

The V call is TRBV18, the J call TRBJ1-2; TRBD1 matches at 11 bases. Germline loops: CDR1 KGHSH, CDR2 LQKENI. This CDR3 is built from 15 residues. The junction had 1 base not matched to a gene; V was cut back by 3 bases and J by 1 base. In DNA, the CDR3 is TGTGCCAGCTCACCGGGACAGGGGGGTAACTATGGCTACACCTTC. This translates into CASSPGQGGNYGYTF.

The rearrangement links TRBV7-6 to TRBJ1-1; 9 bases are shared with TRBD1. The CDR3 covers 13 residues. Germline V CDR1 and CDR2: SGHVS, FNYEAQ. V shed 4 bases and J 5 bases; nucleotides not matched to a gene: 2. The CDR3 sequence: CASSSGTGTEAFF. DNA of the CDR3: TGTGCCAGCAGCTCAGGGACAGGGACTGAAGCTTTCTTT.

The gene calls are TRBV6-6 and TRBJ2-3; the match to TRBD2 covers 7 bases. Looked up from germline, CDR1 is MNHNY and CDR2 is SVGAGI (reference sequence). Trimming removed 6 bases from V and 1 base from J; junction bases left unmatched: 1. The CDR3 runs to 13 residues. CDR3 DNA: TGTGCCAGCAGGAGCGGGGGCACAGATACGCAGTATTTT. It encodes CASRSGGTDTQYF.

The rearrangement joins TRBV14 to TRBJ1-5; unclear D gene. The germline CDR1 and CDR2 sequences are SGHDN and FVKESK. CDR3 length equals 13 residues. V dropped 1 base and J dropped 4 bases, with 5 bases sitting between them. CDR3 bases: TGTGCCAGCAGCCAAGGACGGAATCAGCCCCAGCATTTT. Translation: CASSQGRNQPQHF.

CDR3 coding DNA: TGTGCCTGGGGAGGACAGGTGGATCAGCCCCAGCATTTT. Its translation: CAWGGQVDQPQHF. This rearrangement joins TRBV30 to TRBJ1-5, with 7 bases matching TRBD1. CDR3 length: 13 amino acids. Germline assignment: CDR1 GTSNPN and CDR2 SVGIG (reference sequence). J gave up 5 bases and V 5 bases, and 6 bases lay outside the gene matches.

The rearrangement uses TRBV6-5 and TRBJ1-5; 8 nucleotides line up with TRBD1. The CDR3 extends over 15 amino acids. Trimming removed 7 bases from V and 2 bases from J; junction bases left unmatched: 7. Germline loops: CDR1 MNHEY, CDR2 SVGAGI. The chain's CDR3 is CASKPTGVGNQPQHF. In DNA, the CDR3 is TGTGCCAGCAAACCGACAGGGGTTGGCAATCAGCCCCAGCATTTT.

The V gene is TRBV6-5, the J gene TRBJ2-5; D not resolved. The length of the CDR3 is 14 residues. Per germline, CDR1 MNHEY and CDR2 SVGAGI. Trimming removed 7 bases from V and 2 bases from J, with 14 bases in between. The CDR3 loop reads CASTSSPGQETQYF. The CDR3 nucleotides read TGTGCCAGCACAAGTTCACCTGGGCAAGAGACCCAGTACTTC.

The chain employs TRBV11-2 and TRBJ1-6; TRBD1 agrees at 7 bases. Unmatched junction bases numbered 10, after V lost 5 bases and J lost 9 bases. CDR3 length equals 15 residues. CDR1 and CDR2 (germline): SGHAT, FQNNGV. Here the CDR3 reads CASSGGQVSGSPLHF. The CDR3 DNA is TGTGCCAGCAGCGGTGGACAGGTATCCGGTTCACCCCTCCACTTT.

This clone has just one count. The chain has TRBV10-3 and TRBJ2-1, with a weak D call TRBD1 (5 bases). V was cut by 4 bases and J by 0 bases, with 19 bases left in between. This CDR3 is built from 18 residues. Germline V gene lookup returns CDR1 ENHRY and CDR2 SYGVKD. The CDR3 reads CAISVWGVQYSSYNEQFF. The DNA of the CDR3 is TGTGCCATCAGTGTGTGGGGCGTCCAATATAGCTCCTACAATGAGCAGTTCTTC.

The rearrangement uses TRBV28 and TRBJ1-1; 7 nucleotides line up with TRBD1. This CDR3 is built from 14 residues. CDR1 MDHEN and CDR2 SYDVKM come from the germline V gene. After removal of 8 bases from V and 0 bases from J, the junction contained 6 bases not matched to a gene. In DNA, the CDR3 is TGTGCCAGCGGCGGCGACAGGGTGAACACTGAAGCTTTCTTT. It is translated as CASGGDRVNTEAFF.

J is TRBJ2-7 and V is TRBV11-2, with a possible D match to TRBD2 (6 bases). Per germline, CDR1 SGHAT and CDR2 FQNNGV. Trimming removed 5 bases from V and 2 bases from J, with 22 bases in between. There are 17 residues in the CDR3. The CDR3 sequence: CASSPPPGGYNPYEQYF. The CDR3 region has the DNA TGTGCCAGCAGCCCCCCCCCAGGAGGGTATAACCCCTACGAGCAGTACTTC.

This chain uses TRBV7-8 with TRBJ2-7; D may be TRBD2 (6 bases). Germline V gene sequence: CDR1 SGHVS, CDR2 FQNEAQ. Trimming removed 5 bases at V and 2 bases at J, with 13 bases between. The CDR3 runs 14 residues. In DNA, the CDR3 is TGTGCCAGCAGCCACCCGGGAGCAACCTACGAGCAGTACTTC. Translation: CASSHPGATYEQYF.